Shown below are 9 T cell receptor beta chains from a single sample sequenced in a study of response to subunit inactivated influenza vaccine. TCRdb recomputed calls from the RT-PCR reads with MiXCR, one row per CDR3 protein. The sample lists over 750,000 distinct CDR3 sequences; around 20% were seen once. The source was PBMCs from blood, collected roughly 5 days after vaccination. These receptors came from a man aged 45-60 years who received an inactivated influenza vaccine.

The sample holds a few counts of this clonotype. V and J are TRBV11-2 and TRBJ2-7; D uncertain. CDR3 length equals 15 residues. The V gene lost 4 bases and the J gene lost 2 bases, with 15 bases spanning the gap. From germline, CDR1 is SGHAT and CDR2 FQNNGV. CDR3 residues: CASSSYMLHPYEQYF. The CDR3 bases are TGTGCCAGCAGCTCCTACATGCTCCACCCCTACGAGCAGTACTTC.

The table lists this clonotype with many counts. The chain uses TRBV20-1 and TRBJ2-5, with 9 bases fitting TRBD1. V gave up 3 bases and J gave up 2 bases; unmatched junction bases: 10. CDR3 length equals 16 residues. The germline CDR1 and CDR2 sequences are DFQATT and SNEGSKA (reference sequence). DNA for the CDR3: TGCAGTGCTAGTCCTCATTGGGACAGGGCGCAAGAGACCCAGTACTTC. Translation gives CSASPHWDRAQETQYF.

The sample holds a few counts of this clonotype. V gene TRBV28 combines with J gene TRBJ1-2, with 8 bases identical to TRBD1. This CDR3 contains 14 residues. With 3 bases clipped from V and 13 bases from J, the junction kept 13 bases outside the gene matches. Germline assignment: CDR1 MDHEN and CDR2 SYDVKM. The CDR3 loop reads CASSLQSGQGVGTF. The CDR3 coding sequence is TGTGCCAGCAGTTTGCAGTCCGGACAGGGTGTGGGCACCTTC.

The chain has TRBV28 and TRBJ2-3, with TRBD1 matching over 8 bases. There are 14 residues in the CDR3. Trimming took 6 bases from V and 15 from J; bases not matched to a gene: 17. Looked up from germline, CDR1 is MDHEN and CDR2 is SYDVKM. The CDR3, as DNA: TGTGCCAGCAGCCCCGGTCCCGACAGGGGCCGGAACTATTTT. Its translation is CASSPGPDRGRNYF. Full variable domain (missing parts from reference TRBV28 and TRBJ2-3): DVKVTQSSRYLVKRTGEKVFLECVQDMDHENMFWYRQDPGLGLRLIYFSYDVKMKEKGDIPEGYSVSREKKERFSLILESASTNQTSMYLCASSPGPDRGRNYFGPGTRLTVL.

The genes are TRBV23-1 and TRBJ1-1; TRBD1 matches at 7 bases. TRBV23-1 counts as an open reading frame of uncertain function. The V gene end was trimmed by 3 bases and the J gene end by 1 base; junction bases not matched to a gene: 5. CDR3 size: 15 residues. The CDR3 DNA sequence: TGCGCCAGCAGTCATCACAGGGGAGGGAACACTGAAGCTTTCTTT. Its protein product is CASSHHRGGNTEAFF.

This clonotype was recorded a few times. The chain carries TRBV2 and TRBJ2-3; 12 bases fit TRBD2. The CDR3 is 16 amino acids. Trimming took 10 bases from V and 5 from J; bases not matched to a gene: 13. CDR1 and CDR2 from the germline V gene are SNHLY and FYNNEI. This CDR3 reads CATKRTTSGGEDTQYF. The DNA of the CDR3 is TGTGCCACCAAAAGGACGACTAGCGGGGGTGAAGATACGCAGTATTTT. Together with reference TRBV2 and TRBJ2-3, the CDR3 gives the full variable domain: EPEVTQTPSHQVTQMGQEVILRCVPISNHLYFYWYRQILGQKVEFLVSFYNNEISEKSEIFDDQFSVERPDGSNFTLKIRSTKLEDSAMYFCATKRTTSGGEDTQYFGPGTRLTVL.

In this sample, this clonotype turned up many times. The CDR3 DNA reads as TGCAGCGTTACCAATCGCGGGACCCCCTACGAGCAGTACTTC. This translates into CSVTNRGTPYEQYF. The V call is TRBV29-1, the J call TRBJ2-7; D is perhaps TRBD2 (6 bases). Trimming stripped 5 bases from V and 2 bases from J, with 16 bases between. The germline V gene has CDR1 SQVTM and CDR2 ANQGSEA. The CDR3 is 14 amino acids.

This clonotype was seen only a few times. This sequence joins TRBV20-1 and TRBJ2-2; D is perhaps TRBD2 (6 bases). Trimming removed 3 bases at V and 0 bases at J, with 8 bases between. The CDR3 is 14 amino acids. Germline values: CDR1 DFQATT, CDR2 SNEGSKA (reference sequence). This chain's CDR3 is CSARGTSNTGELFF. The CDR3 DNA sequence: TGCAGTGCTAGGGGGACTTCGAACACCGGGGAGCTGTTTTTT.

The chain carries TRBV6-5 and TRBJ2-7, with D unresolved. Trimming stripped 2 bases from V and 0 bases from J, with 8 bases between. CDR3 length: 14 amino acids. CDR1 and CDR2 from the germline V gene are MNHEY and SVGAGI. The DNA of the CDR3 is TGTGCCAGCAGTTACGGGCGGAGCTCCTACGAGCAGTACTTC. Encoded protein: CASSYGRSSYEQYF.